This passage covers 7 T cell receptor beta chains from one sample sequenced in a study of blood T cell repertoires in COVID-19. Sequenced by immunoSEQ multiplex PCR; TCRdb stores in-frame clones only, minus some. Here the sample spans about 260,000 clones, about 87% being singletons. The sample comprised peripheral blood. These TCRs come from a woman between 40 and 50 years old who had recovered from COVID-19.

A few counts support this clone. This chain connects TRBV13 to TRBJ1-1, with 9 bases fitting TRBD1. V was clipped by 5 bases and J by 3 bases; unmatched bases: 16. The CDR3 length is 18 residues. The V gene's germline CDR1 is PRHDT and CDR2 FYEKMQ (reference sequence). CDR3 sequence reads: CASSLLKGQGRVHTEAFF. In DNA form, the CDR3 reads TGTGCCAGCAGCCTGCTAAAGGGACAGGGTCGAGTACACACTGAAGCTTTCTTT. The full variable domain, in which reference TRBV13 and TRBJ1-1 provide the parts outside the CDR3, is AAGVIQSPRHLIKEKRETATLKCYPIPRHDTVYWYQQGPGQDPQFLISFYEKMQSDKGSIPDRFSAQQFSDYHSELNMSSLELGDSALYFCASSLLKGQGRVHTEAFFGQGTRLTVV.

The chain links TRBV7-9 to TRBJ1-1; D is unclear. This CDR3 is built from 10 residues. Trimming shortened V by 4 bases and J by 10 bases, and 7 bases separated the two germline ends. From germline, CDR1 is SEHNR and CDR2 FQNEAQ (reference sequence). CDR3 in amino acids: CASSSVGAFF. The CDR3 DNA follows: TGTGCCAGCAGCTCGGTTGGAGCTTTCTTT. Together with reference TRBV7-9 and TRBJ1-1, the CDR3 gives the full variable domain: DTGVSQNPRHKITKRGQNVTFRCDPISEHNRLYWYRQTLGQGPEFLTYFQNEAQLEKSRLLSDRFSAERPKGSFSTLEIQRTEQGDSAMYLCASSSVGAFFGQGTRLTVV.

This chain connects TRBV12-3 or TRBV12-4 to TRBJ2-2; no reliable D call. The CDR3 has 13 amino acids. The ends were cut back, 3 bases at V and 5 bases at J, with 7 bases in the middle. The CDR3 here is CASSFGGTGELFF. The CDR3 bases are TGTGCCAGCAGTTTTGGCGGAACCGGGGAGCTGTTTTTT.

This rearrangement joins TRBV4-3 to TRBJ1-4; no clear D gene. The CDR3 covers 14 residues. Germline V gene lookup returns CDR1 LGHNA and CDR2 YSLEER. The V gene lost 4 bases and the J gene lost 2 bases, with 8 bases spanning the gap. The CDR3 DNA follows: TGCGCCAGCAGCCCCCGACTGACTAATGAAAAACTGTTTTTT. It encodes CASSPRLTNEKLFF.

This rearrangement joins TRBV29-1 to TRBJ2-7, with TRBD2 matching 8 bases. The CDR3 length is 14 residues. CDR1 and CDR2 (germline): SQVTM, ANQGSEA. J gave up 1 base and V 7 bases, and 9 bases lay outside the gene matches. CDR3 sequence: CSATGGGVSYEQYF. In nucleotides, the CDR3 is TGCAGCGCAACGGGAGGGGGAGTGTCCTACGAGCAGTACTTC.

The rearrangement links TRBV15 to TRBJ1-2; 9 bases are a match to TRBD1. The V gene end was trimmed by 6 bases and the J gene end by 6 bases; junction bases not matched to a gene: 5. The CDR3 extends over 13 amino acids. Germline V lookup: CDR1 LNHNV, CDR2 YYDKDF (reference sequence). CDR3 region: CATSTGGSDGYTF. CDR3 coding DNA: TGTGCCACCAGTACAGGGGGCTCGGATGGCTACACCTTC.

This clone appeared a few times. V is TRBV6-6 and J is TRBJ1-1, with D possibly being TRBD1 (6 bases). Per the germline V gene, CDR1 is MNHNY and CDR2 is SVGAGI (reference sequence). The V end lost 6 bases, the J end lost 1 base, and 18 bases lay between the germline ends. The CDR3 covers 16 residues. In DNA, the CDR3 is TGTGCCAGCAGCGATACAGGGAGAGGGGCGAACACTGAAGCTTTCTTT. It is translated as CASSDTGRGANTEAFF.